The 5 T cell receptor beta chains given below trace back to one sample, sequenced in a study of blood T cell repertoires in COVID-19 (dated by TCRdb to 2020 to 2021). Receptors were amplified or captured by the immunoSEQ multiplex PCR assay. The table comes from immuneACCESS by way of TCRdb, which keeps in-frame sequences with V and J called. Part of the clones is missing from these tables; in studies checked, under half for an unresolved V gene and the rest for unknown reasons. The table for this sample lists 100,000 to 150,000 clones; over 60% of them were counted only once. The ten biggest clones cover under 2.5% of the sample. Sequencing was performed on peripheral blood. Receptor source: a woman between 65 and 79 years old with acute or convalescent COVID-19.

This clone was observed a handful of times. The chain has TRBV19 and TRBJ1-5, with D possibly being TRBD1 (5 bases). Germline CDR1 is LNHDA and CDR2 is SQIVND (reference sequence). V shed 10 bases and J shed 7 bases, with 20 bases lying between them. The CDR3 consists of 14 residues. Here the CDR3 reads CATSYGRVGQPQHF. The CDR3, as DNA: TGTGCCACCAGCTATGGCAGGGTAGGACAGCCCCAGCATTTT.

As concerns this clone: Additional DNA sequences in this sample encode the identical CDR3. The J gene is TRBJ1-2, the V gene TRBV3-1 (or the pseudogene TRBV3-2); the match to TRBD1 covers 9 bases. CDR1 is LGHDT and CDR2 is YNNKEL in the germline V gene (reference sequence). With V trimmed by 1 base and J by 3 bases, 3 bases remained unmatched. This CDR3 contains 15 residues. The CDR3 sequence: CASSQAQGAYYGYTF. The CDR3 region has the DNA TGTGCCAGCAGCCAAGCACAGGGGGCCTACTATGGCTACACCTTC.

Only a few counts were recorded for this clone. This chain links TRBV20-1 with TRBJ2-7; 9 bases agree with TRBD2. The germline gives CDR1 DFQATT, CDR2 SNEGSKA (reference sequence). After removal of 3 bases from V and 2 bases from J, the junction contained 11 bases not matched to a gene. This CDR3 has 16 residues. The CDR3 DNA reads TGCAGTGCTAGTCTGGCACTAGCGGGCTCCCCCTACGAGCAGTACTTC. Its protein is CSASLALAGSPYEQYF.

The genes are TRBV28 and TRBJ2-2; a possible D gene is TRBD2 (5 bases). Germline CDR1 is MDHEN and CDR2 is SYDVKM. The CDR3 covers 13 residues. The germline V and J ends were trimmed by 2 bases and 5 bases, with 6 bases remaining between them. CDR3 amino acids: CASSLRGTGELFF. In nucleotides, the CDR3 is TGTGCCAGCAGTTTAAGAGGGACCGGGGAGCTGTTTTTT.

This clone was found a few times. The V gene is TRBV7-8, the J gene TRBJ2-1, with TRBD1 matching 10 bases. There are 14 residues in the CDR3. Germline-derived CDR1 and CDR2 are SGHVS and FQNEAQ. V lost 3 bases to trimming and J lost 8 bases; unmatched junction nucleotides: 4. The CDR3 sequence is CASSLGDRGDEQFF. The CDR3 DNA reads as TGTGCCAGCAGCTTGGGGGACAGGGGCGATGAGCAGTTCTTC.